The clone carrying this T cell receptor beta chain was seen more than once but under ten times. Its cognate antigen is unknown. Unique molecular identifiers tagged individual cDNA molecules. TCRdb passed the 5' RACE reads through MiXCR, listing each CDR3 protein once. The table lists some 66,000 distinct CDR3 sequences, roughly 9.1% of them singletons. Germline V lookup: CDR1 SGHVS, CDR2 FQNEAQ. The length of the CDR3 is 18 residues. V gave up 1 base and J gave up 4 bases; unmatched junction bases: 11. This sample is drawn from a study of early T cells in non-severe SARS-CoV-2 infection. Whole-study context: Unsorted whole-blood RNA was sequenced in bulk, leaving chains unpaired.

Whole-study findings and limits: VDJdb matching, biased toward anti-spike CD8 responses, missed private and CD4 specificities.

The genes are TRBV7-8 and TRBJ2-5, with 11 bases fitting TRBD2. The sequenced material came from whole blood. The TCR comes from an adult who was a healthcare worker with PCR-confirmed SARS-CoV-2 infection or an uninfected control (not recorded which). The CDR3 bases are TGTGCCAGCAGCTTAGTCATTGGGGCTAGCGGGAGGAGAGAGACCCAGTACTTC. Its protein product is CASSLVIGASGRRETQYF.